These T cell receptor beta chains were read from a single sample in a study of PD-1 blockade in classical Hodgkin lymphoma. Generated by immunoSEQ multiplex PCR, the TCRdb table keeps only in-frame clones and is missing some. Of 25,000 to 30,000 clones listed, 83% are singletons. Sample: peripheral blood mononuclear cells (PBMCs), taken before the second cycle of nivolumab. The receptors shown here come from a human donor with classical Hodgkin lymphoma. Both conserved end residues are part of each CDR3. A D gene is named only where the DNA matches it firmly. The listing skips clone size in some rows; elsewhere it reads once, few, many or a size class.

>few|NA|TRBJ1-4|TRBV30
TGTGCCTGGAGTAAGGGGTTTGGTGCAACTAATGAAAAACTGTTTTTT
CAWSKGFGATNEKLFF
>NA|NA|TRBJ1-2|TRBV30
TGTGCCTGGAGAGATCGAGACAGATATGGCTACACCTTC
CAWRDRDRYGYTF
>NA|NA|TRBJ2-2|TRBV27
TGTGCCAGCAGTCCTACGGTGGCTTCGGTGGAGCTGTTTTTT
CASSPTVASVELFF
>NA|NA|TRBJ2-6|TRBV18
TGTGCCAGCTCACCTGACAGCTCTGGGGCCAACGTCCTGACTTTC
CASSPDSSGANVLTF
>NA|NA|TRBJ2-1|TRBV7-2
TGTGCCAGCAGCTTAGCGGTTACTTCCTACAATGAGCAGTTCTTC
CASSLAVTSYNEQFF
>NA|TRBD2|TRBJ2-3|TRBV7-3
TGTGCCAGCAGCCGCGGGGGGGCCGGGACAGATACGCAGTATTTT
CASSRGGAGTDTQYF
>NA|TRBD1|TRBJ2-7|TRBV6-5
TGTGCCAGCAGCCAACAGGGGAGTACGAAAGAGCAGTACTTC
CASSQQGSTKEQYF
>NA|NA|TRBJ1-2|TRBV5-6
TGTGCCAGCAGCCATCAGACAGGATGGTATGGCTACACCTTC
CASSHQTGWYGYTF
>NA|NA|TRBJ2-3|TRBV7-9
TGTGCCAGCAACTCGGCCGGGAGCACGCTTCGGCTGACGCAGTATTTT
CASNSAGSTLRLTQYF
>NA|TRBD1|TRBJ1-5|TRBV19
TGTGCCAGTACTATTGACAGGGCGCGCAATCAGCCCCAGCATTTT
CASTIDRARNQPQHF
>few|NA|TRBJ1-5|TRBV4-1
TGCGCCAGCAGCCAGGTGACCTGGGGGACTCAGCCCCAGCATTTT
CASSQVTWGTQPQHF